This T cell receptor beta chain came from a study of neoadjuvant anti-PD-1 for oral cavity cancer. PBMCs were not maintained or expanded in culture before analysis. Clones were read by immunoSEQ multiplex PCR, and TCRdb kept only the in-frame ones, dropping some. The table has around 81,000 clones, under 85% seen once. The V and J ends lost 6 bases and 3 bases respectively, with 14 bases between them. CDR1 is MNHEY and CDR2 is SVGAGI in the germline V gene. The CDR3 covers 15 residues. The rearrangement joins TRBV6-5 to TRBJ2-2; D perhaps matches TRBD2 (7 bases). This clonotype was obtained from a person aged 35 to 85 with oral cavity squamous cell carcinoma. This sample comprised PBMCs, obtained before nivolumab (anti-PD-1) treatment. The CDR3 DNA reads TGTGCCAGCAGGGGGGCTAGCGGATACACCGGGGAGCTGTTTTTT. Residues: CASRGASGYTGELFF.